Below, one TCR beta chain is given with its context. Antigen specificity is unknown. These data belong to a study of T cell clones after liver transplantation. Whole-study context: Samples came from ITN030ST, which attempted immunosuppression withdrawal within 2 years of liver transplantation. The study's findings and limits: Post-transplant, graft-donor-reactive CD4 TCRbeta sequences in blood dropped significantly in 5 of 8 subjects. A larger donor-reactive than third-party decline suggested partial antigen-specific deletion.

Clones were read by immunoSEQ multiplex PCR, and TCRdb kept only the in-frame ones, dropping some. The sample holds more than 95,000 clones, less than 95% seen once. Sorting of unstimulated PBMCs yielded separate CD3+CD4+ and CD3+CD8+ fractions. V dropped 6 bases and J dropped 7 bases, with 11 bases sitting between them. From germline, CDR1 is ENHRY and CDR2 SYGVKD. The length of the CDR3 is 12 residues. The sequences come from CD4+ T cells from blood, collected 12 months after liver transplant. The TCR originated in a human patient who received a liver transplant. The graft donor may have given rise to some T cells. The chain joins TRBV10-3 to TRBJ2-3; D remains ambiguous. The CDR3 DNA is TGTGCCATCAGGGACGCGGAGAATACGCAGTATTTT. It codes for CAIRDAENTQYF.